This T cell receptor (beta chain) came from a study of cytotoxic CD8 clonotypes in ibrutinib-treated CLL. Across the study: By median approximately 63 months, 12 had progressed and about 15 stayed remitted; responses had been 2 complete and roughly 24 partial.

Concerning this clone itself: Its target is not known.

V was shortened by 3 bases and J by 8 bases, with 5 bases between the two germline ends. The CDR3 is 12 residues long. Germline loops: CDR1 SNHLY, CDR2 FYNNEI. Study-level results: In comparison with age-matched healthy donors, baseline clonality was higher and tracked circulating CD8+ T-cell counts. Shared public clonotypes were rare, and on treatment they either got smaller or stayed the same.

Target depth was 1 in 200,000 to 1 in 1 million T cells, about 10x per clonotype. Clones were read by immunoSEQ multiplex PCR, and TCRdb kept only the in-frame ones, dropping some. The sample lists fewer than 400,000 clones; 67% were seen once. This TCR was sampled from a human donor with chronic lymphocytic leukemia. The input for sequencing was PBMCs, taken after 36 months of ibrutinib treatment. This sequence joins TRBV2 and TRBJ1-6, with D unresolved. The CDR3 loop reads CASSDRYSPLHF. The CDR3 DNA reads TGTGCCAGCAGTGATAGGTATTCACCCCTCCACTTT.